A single sample gave rise to the 17 T cell receptor beta chains below, sequenced in a study of blood T cell repertoires in COVID-19. Only in-frame clones appear in the TCRdb table, and some are missing; sequencing was by immunoSEQ multiplex PCR. The table records approximately 220,000 clones, about 83% of them present only once. Sequencing was carried out using PBMCs or T cells enriched from blood (not recorded which). The receptors here all came from a woman aged 45-59 years who had been exposed to COVID-19.

This sequence joins TRBV30 and TRBJ2-7; D is possibly TRBD2 (6 bases). CDR1 GTSNPN and CDR2 SVGIG come from the germline V gene (reference sequence). The CDR3 has 15 residues. V lost 5 bases, J lost 4 bases, and 21 bases lay in between. The CDR3 loop is CAWAAAGGTGYEQYF. In nucleotides, the CDR3 is TGTGCCTGGGCTGCAGCCGGGGGTACCGGATACGAGCAGTACTTC.

The chain joins TRBV10-3 to TRBJ1-2; 9 bases fit TRBD1. The junction had 12 bases not matched to a gene; V was cut back by 11 bases and J by 8 bases. The germline V gene encodes CDR1 ENHRY and CDR2 SYGVKD. This CDR3 has 13 residues. The CDR3 reads CASTDSTGGGYTF. The CDR3 nucleotides are TGTGCCTCAACCGATTCGACAGGGGGAGGCTACACCTTC.

The genes are TRBV18 and TRBJ2-5; D is perhaps TRBD1 (5 bases). Germline CDR1 reads KGHSH; CDR2 reads LQKENI. Trimming pared 4 bases from V and 4 bases from J, leaving 13 bases between. CDR3 length equals 14 residues. CDR3 sequence (DNA): TGTGCCAGCTCACGCGACAGAGCTCGAGAGACCCAGTACTTC. Translated: CASSRDRARETQYF.

On this clone itself: The same CDR3 also results from other DNA sequences found in this sample. The chain carries TRBV12-3 or TRBV12-4 and TRBJ1-1; D is uncertain. CDR3 length: 13 residues. V lost 3 bases to trimming and J lost 1 base, with 6 bases between them. DNA for the CDR3: TGTGCCAGCAGTTTGAGAGGGAACACTGAAGCTTTCTTT. Amino acid sequence: CASSLRGNTEAFF.

The CDR3: CASSPDSHYLGNEQFF. CDR3 nucleotides: TGTGCCAGCAGCCCGGACTCCCACTACCTTGGTAATGAGCAGTTCTTC. V usage is TRBV7-7 and J usage is TRBJ2-1; D perhaps matches TRBD2 (5 bases). This CDR3 has 16 residues. Trimming pared 5 bases from V and 7 bases from J, leaving 21 bases between. From germline, CDR1 is SSHAT and CDR2 FNYEAQ (reference sequence). The whole variable domain, remainder taken from reference TRBV7-7 and TRBJ2-1, is GAGVSQSPRYKVTKRGQDVTLRCDPISSHATLYWYQQALGQGPEFLTYFNYEAQPDKSGLPSDRFSAERPEGSISTLTIQRTEQRDSAMYRCASSPDSHYLGNEQFFGPGTRLTVL.

The chain carries TRBV15 and TRBJ1-2; 9 bases map to TRBD1. The CDR3 loop spans 15 amino acids. Germline V lookup: CDR1 LNHNV, CDR2 YYDKDF (reference sequence). The junction had 8 bases not matched to a gene; V was cut back by 3 bases and J by 6 bases. CDR3 sequence: CATSRSQGAHHGYTF. Written as DNA, the CDR3 is TGTGCCACCAGCAGGTCACAGGGGGCGCATCATGGCTACACCTTC.

This rearrangement joins TRBV11-2 to TRBJ2-1; 9 nucleotides match TRBD1. Germline V CDR1 and CDR2: SGHAT, FQNNGV. With V trimmed by 5 bases and J by 7 bases, 9 bases remained unmatched. This CDR3 has 15 residues. The CDR3 DNA reads TGTGCCAGCAGCCCTACAGGGGGCTTTGGAAATGAGCAGTTCTTC. Translation gives CASSPTGGFGNEQFF.

The chain has TRBV4-3 and TRBJ2-2; the match to TRBD2 covers 7 bases. Germline-derived CDR1 and CDR2 are LGHNA and YSLEER. CDR3 length: 15 residues. Trimming took 8 bases from V and 5 from J; bases not matched to a gene: 11. The CDR3 sequence: CASAPRLGGTGELFF. The CDR3 nucleotides are TGCGCCAGCGCCCCCAGACTGGGGGGGACCGGGGAGCTGTTTTTT.

The rearrangement uses TRBV19 and TRBJ1-5, with a possible D match to TRBD1 (6 bases). CDR3 length: 16 residues. Deletions cut 1 base from V and 5 bases from J, with 15 bases between. In germline, CDR1 is LNHDA, CDR2 SQIVND (reference sequence). This CDR3 reads CASSIVGGGRDQPQHF. CDR3 bases: TGTGCCAGTAGTATAGTTGGGGGCGGCAGGGATCAGCCCCAGCATTTT. Combining the CDR3 with reference TRBV19 and TRBJ1-5 gives the whole variable domain DGGITQSPKYLFRKEGQNVTLSCEQNLNHDAMYWYRQDPGQGLRLIYYSQIVNDFQKGDIAEGYSVSREKKESFPLTVTSAQKNPTAFYLCASSIVGGGRDQPQHFGDGTRLSIL.

The chain is built from TRBV5-1 and TRBJ1-2, with TRBD1 matching over 9 bases. CDR1 SGHRS and CDR2 YFSETQ come from the germline V gene. Trimming at V came to 3 bases and at J to 8 bases, leaving 14 bases not matched to a gene. The CDR3 is made up of 16 amino acids. DNA of the CDR3: TGCGCCAGCAGCTCCGAGCCGGGACAGGGACCAGGGGGCTACACCTTC. Amino acid sequence: CASSSEPGQGPGGYTF.

The chain recombines TRBV28 with TRBJ1-5; perhaps TRBD1 as D (5 bases). CDR3 length: 14 amino acids. The germline V gene has CDR1 MDHEN and CDR2 SYDVKM. V gave up 4 bases and J gave up 3 bases, with 10 bases separating them. The CDR3 DNA reads as TGTGCCAGCAGTTCCACAGGTTACAATCAGCCCCAGCATTTT. As protein: CASSSTGYNQPQHF. Full variable domain (missing parts from reference TRBV28 and TRBJ1-5): DVKVTQSSRYLVKRTGEKVFLECVQDMDHENMFWYRQDPGLGLRLIYFSYDVKMKEKGDIPEGYSVSREKKERFSLILESASTNQTSMYLCASSSTGYNQPQHFGDGTRLSIL.

This chain connects TRBV7-2 to TRBJ2-5; D possibly corresponds to TRBD1 (6 bases). The CDR3 contains 16 residues. In germline, CDR1 is SGHTA, CDR2 FQGNSA. Trimming left V 8 bases short and J 1 base short, with 20 bases between. For the CDR3, the DNA is TGTGCCAGCGGTAGATCAGGGGTTTTGACCCAAGAGACCCAGTACTTC. It translates to CASGRSGVLTQETQYF. Supplemented by reference TRBV7-2 and TRBJ2-5, the full variable domain reads GAGVSQSPSNKVTEKGKDVELRCDPISGHTALYWYRQSLGQGLEFLIYFQGNSAPDKSGLPSDRFSAERTGGSVSTLTIQRTQQEDSAVYLCASGRSGVLTQETQYFGPGTRLLVL.

This clone was recorded once. The chain employs TRBV7-9 and TRBJ1-4; 9 nucleotides match TRBD1. This CDR3 comprises 16 residues. The V segment lost 0 bases and the J segment 4 bases; nucleotides outside the gene matches: 3. Germline-derived CDR1 and CDR2 are SEHNR and FQNEAQ (reference sequence). CDR3 coding DNA: TGTGCCAGCAGCTTAGCTGGGACAGGGTATAATGAAAAACTGTTTTTT. Translating gives CASSLAGTGYNEKLFF.

The genes are TRBV28 and TRBJ2-7; no clear D. Per the germline V gene, CDR1 is MDHEN and CDR2 is SYDVKM. Trimming cost V 2 bases and J 1 base, with 6 bases left between them. CDR3 length: 13 amino acids. CDR3 loop: CASSLAESYEQYF. The CDR3, as DNA: TGTGCCAGCAGTTTAGCAGAATCCTACGAGCAGTACTTC. Together with reference TRBV28 and TRBJ2-7, the CDR3 gives the full variable domain: DVKVTQSSRYLVKRTGEKVFLECVQDMDHENMFWYRQDPGLGLRLIYFSYDVKMKEKGDIPEGYSVSREKKERFSLILESASTNQTSMYLCASSLAESYEQYFGPGTRLTVT.

The rearrangement joins TRBV3-1 (or the pseudogene TRBV3-2) to TRBJ1-5, with TRBD1 identical over 7 bases. Germline V gene sequence: CDR1 LGHDT, CDR2 YNNKEL (reference sequence). This CDR3 contains 18 residues. The V and J ends lost 1 base and 7 bases, in that order; junction bases with no gene match: 16. CDR3 sequence: CASSQGHTTGAVGQPQHF. The DNA of the CDR3 is TGTGCCAGCAGCCAAGGACACACTACAGGGGCGGTAGGACAGCCCCAGCATTTT.

This chain links TRBV6-4 with TRBJ1-4; no firm D call. V gave up 4 bases and J gave up 2 bases, with 11 bases separating them. Germline assignment: CDR1 MRHNA and CDR2 SNTAGT. This CDR3 contains 15 residues. The CDR3 is CASSAESGTNEKLFF. The CDR3 bases are TGTGCCAGCAGTGCCGAGAGCGGCACTAATGAAAAACTGTTTTTT.

This clone came up a few times. The chain couples TRBV27 to TRBJ2-2; D remains ambiguous. Trimming removed 1 base from V and 7 bases from J, with 4 bases in between. The CDR3 runs to 12 residues. Germline CDR1 is MNHEY and CDR2 is SMNVEV (reference sequence). The CDR3 loop reads CASSLWLGELFF. For the CDR3, the DNA is TGTGCCAGCAGTTTATGGCTCGGGGAGCTGTTTTTT.